This TCR beta chain was sequenced in a study of T-cell memory formation after mild COVID-19. Study results and caveats: Clones that got smaller from day 15 to 85 had even CD4/CD8, while clones growing later tipped toward CD4+.

TCRdb passed the 5' RACE reads through MiXCR, listing each CDR3 protein once. Found here are 150,000 to 200,000 distinct CDR3 sequences, 10% to 15% of them singletons; the top ten hold roughly 3.3%. V lost 7 bases and J lost 4; bases outside the gene matches: 14. Germline CDR1 is SNHLY and CDR2 is FYNNEI. This CDR3 comprises 17 residues. In its sample, this clonotype was seen a few times. The target antigen is unknown. The chain recombines TRBV2 with TRBJ1-1, with 11 bases matching TRBD1. The sequencing input was PBMCs or a T cell subset sorted from them (not recorded which). The receptor was isolated from a man aged 18-30 years who had mild COVID-19 (a few samples of this study predate the infection). Cell type and time point are not known. This CDR3 reads CASNGGAGQGDGTEAFF. In nucleotides, the CDR3 is TGTGCCAGCAACGGCGGCGCGGGACAGGGGGACGGCACTGAAGCTTTCTTT. Together with reference TRBV2 and TRBJ1-1, the CDR3 gives the full variable domain: EPEVTQTPSHQVTQMGQEVILRCVPISNHLYFYWYRQILGQKVEFLVSFYNNEISEKSEIFDDQFSVERPDGSNFTLKIRSTKLEDSAMYFCASNGGAGQGDGTEAFFGQGTRLTVV.